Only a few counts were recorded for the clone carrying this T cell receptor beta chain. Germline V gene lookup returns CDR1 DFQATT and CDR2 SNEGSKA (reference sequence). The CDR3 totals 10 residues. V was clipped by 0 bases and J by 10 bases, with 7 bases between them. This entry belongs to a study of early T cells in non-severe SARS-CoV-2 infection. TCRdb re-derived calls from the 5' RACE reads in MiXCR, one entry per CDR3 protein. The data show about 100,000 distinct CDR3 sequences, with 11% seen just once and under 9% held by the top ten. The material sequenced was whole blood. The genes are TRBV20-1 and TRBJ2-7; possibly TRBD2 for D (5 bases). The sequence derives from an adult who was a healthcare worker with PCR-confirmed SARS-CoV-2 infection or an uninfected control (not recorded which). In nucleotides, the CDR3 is TGCAGTGCTAGAGACGGGGTTCAGTACTTC. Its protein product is CSARDGVQYF.